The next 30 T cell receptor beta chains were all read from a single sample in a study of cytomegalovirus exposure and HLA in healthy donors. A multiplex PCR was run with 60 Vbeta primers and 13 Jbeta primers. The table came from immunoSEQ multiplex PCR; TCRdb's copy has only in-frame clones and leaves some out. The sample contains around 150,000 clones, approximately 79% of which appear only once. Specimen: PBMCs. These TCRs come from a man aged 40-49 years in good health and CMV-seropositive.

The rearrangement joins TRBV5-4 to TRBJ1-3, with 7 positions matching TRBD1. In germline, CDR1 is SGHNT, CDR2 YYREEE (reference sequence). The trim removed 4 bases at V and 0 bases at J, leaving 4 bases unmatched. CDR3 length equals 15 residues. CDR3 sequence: CASSPGQVSGNTIYF. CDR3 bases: TGTGCCAGCAGCCCCGGACAGGTCTCTGGAAACACCATATATTTT.

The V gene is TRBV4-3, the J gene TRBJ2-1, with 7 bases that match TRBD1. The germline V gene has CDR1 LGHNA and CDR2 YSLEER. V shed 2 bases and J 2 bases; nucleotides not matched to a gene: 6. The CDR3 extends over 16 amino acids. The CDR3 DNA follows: TGCGCCAGCAGCCAAACAGGGGTAGTCCCCTACAATGAGCAGTTCTTC. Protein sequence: CASSQTGVVPYNEQFF.

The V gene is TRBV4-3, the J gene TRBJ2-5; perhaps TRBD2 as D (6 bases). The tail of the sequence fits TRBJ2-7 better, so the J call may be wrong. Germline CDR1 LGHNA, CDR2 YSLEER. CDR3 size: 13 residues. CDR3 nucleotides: TGCGCCAGCAGCCCACGGGGGAGGAACGAGCAGTACTTC. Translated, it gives CASSPRGRNEQYF.

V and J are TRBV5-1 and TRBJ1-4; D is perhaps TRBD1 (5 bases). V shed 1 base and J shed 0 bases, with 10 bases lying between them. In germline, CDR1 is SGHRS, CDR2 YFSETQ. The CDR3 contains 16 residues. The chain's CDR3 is CASSLPQGTTNEKLFF. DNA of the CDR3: TGCGCCAGCAGCTTGCCGCAGGGCACAACTAATGAAAAACTGTTTTTT. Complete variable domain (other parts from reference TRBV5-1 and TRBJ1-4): KAGVTQTPRYLIKTRGQQVTLSCSPISGHRSVSWYQQTPGQGLQFLFEYFSETQRNKGNFPGRFSGRQFSNSRSEMNVSTLELGDSALYLCASSLPQGTTNEKLFFGSGTQLSVL.

CDR3 nucleotide sequence: TGTGCCAGCAGTACCCTACAGGGCTACAATGAGCAGTTCTTC. Translation gives CASSTLQGYNEQFF. The chain joins TRBV5-4 to TRBJ2-1, with D possibly TRBD1 on 6 matching bases. CDR1 and CDR2 from the germline V gene are SGHNT and YYREEE (reference sequence). Between the trimmed V and J ends, which lost 5 bases and 3 bases, there was a span of 12 bases. The CDR3 is 14 residues long.

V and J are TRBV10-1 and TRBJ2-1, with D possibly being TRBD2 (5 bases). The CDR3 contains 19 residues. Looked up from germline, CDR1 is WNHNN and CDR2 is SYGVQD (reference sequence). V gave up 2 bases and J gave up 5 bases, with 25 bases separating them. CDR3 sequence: CASSEPPPFGGCGHNEQFF. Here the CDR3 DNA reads TGCGCCAGCAGTGAGCCCCCCCCTTTTGGCGGGTGTGGTCACAATGAGCAGTTCTTC.

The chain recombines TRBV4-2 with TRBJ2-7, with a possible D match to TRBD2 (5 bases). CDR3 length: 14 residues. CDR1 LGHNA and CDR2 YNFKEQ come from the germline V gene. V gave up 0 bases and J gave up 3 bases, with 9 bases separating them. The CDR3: CASSQDGVVYEQYF. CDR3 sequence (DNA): TGTGCCAGCAGCCAAGACGGGGTAGTCTACGAGCAGTACTTC.

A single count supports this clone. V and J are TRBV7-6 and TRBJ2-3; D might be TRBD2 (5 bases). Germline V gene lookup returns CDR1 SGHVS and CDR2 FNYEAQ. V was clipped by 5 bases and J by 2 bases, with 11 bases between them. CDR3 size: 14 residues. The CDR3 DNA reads TGTGCCAGCAGCCTGGGAGCCCTCACAGATACGCAGTATTTT. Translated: CASSLGALTDTQYF.

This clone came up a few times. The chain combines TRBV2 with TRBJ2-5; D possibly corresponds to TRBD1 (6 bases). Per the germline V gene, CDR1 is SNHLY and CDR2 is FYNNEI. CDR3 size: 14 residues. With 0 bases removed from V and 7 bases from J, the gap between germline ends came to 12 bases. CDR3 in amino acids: CASSEALQGGTQYF. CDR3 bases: TGTGCCAGCAGTGAAGCTCTACAGGGTGGGACCCAGTACTTC.

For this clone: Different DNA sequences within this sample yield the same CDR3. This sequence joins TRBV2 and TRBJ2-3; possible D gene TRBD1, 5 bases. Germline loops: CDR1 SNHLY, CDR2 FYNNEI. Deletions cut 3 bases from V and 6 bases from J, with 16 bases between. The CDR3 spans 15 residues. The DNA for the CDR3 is TGTGCCAGCAGTGAGGGCATTGGGGCGGCCGATACGCAGTATTTT. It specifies CASSEGIGAADTQYF.

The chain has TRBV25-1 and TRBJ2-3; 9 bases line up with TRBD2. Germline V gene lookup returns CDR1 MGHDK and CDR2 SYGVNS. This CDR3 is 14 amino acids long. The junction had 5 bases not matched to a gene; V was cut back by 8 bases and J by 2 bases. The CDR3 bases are TGTGCCAGCCAAGCGGGACTAGCCACAGATACGCAGTATTTT. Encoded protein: CASQAGLATDTQYF.

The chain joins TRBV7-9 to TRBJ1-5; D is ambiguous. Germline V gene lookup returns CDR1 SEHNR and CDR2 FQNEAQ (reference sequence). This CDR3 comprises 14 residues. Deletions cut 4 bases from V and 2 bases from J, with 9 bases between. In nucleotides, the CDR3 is TGTGCCAGCAGCTCGGGAGCGGGCAATCAGCCCCAGCATTTT. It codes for CASSSGAGNQPQHF.

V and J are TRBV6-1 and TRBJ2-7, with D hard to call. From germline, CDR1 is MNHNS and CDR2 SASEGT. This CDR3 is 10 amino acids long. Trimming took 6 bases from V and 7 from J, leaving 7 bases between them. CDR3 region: CASRQREQYF. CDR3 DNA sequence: TGTGCCAGCAGGCAGAGGGAGCAGTACTTC.

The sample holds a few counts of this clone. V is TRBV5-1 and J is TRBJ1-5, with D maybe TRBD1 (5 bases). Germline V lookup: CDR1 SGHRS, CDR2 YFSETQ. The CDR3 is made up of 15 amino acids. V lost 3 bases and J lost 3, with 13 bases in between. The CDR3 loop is CASSYSGGYNQPQHF. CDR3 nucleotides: TGCGCCAGCAGCTATAGTGGGGGGTACAATCAGCCCCAGCATTTT.

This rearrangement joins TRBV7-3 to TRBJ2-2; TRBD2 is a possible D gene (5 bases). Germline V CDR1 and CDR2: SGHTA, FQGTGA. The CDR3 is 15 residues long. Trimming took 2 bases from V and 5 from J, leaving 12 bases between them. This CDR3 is CASSLDAPGTGELFF. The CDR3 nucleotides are TGTGCCAGCAGCTTAGACGCCCCGGGAACCGGGGAGCTGTTTTTT.

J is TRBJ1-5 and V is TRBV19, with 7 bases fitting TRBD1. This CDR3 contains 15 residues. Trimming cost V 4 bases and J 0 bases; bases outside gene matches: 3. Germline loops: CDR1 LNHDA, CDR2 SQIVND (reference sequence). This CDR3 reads CASSRGQYSNQPQHF. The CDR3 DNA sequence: TGTGCCAGTAGTAGGGGACAGTATAGCAATCAGCCCCAGCATTTT.

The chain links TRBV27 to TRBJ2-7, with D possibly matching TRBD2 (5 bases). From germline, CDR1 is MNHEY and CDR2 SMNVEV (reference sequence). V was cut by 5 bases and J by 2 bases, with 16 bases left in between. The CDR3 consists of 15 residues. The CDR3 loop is CASSKRTRMAYEQYF. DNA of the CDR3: TGTGCCAGCAGTAAAAGGACTCGGATGGCCTACGAGCAGTACTTC.

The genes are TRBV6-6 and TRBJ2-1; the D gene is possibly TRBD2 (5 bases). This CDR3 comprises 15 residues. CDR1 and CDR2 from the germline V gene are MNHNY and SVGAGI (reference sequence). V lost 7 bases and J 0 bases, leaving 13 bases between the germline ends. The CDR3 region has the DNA TGTGCCAGCACTCCGGACTCGAGCTCCTACAATGAGCAGTTCTTC. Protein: CASTPDSSSYNEQFF.

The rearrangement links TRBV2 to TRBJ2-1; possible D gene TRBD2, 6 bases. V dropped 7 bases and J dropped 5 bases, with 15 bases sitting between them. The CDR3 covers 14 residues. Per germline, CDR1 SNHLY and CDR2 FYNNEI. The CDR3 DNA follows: TGTGCCAGCACCCTTAGGGTAGCGGACAATGAGCAGTTCTTC. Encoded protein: CASTLRVADNEQFF.

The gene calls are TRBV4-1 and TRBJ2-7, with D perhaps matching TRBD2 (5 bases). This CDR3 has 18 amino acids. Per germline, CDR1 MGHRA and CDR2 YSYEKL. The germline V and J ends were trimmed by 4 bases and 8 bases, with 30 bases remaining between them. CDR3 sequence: CASSPSREKEKGLLQQYF. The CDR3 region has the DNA TGCGCCAGCAGCCCTAGCCGGGAAAAGGAAAAGGGTCTACTCCAGCAGTACTTC.

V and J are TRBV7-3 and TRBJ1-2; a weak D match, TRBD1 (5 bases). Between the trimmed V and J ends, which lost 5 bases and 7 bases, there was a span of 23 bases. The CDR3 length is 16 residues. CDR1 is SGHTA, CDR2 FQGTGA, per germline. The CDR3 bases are TGTGCCAGCAGCGTGAGCACGGGACTGCCAGGGACTGGCTACACCTTC. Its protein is CASSVSTGLPGTGYTF.

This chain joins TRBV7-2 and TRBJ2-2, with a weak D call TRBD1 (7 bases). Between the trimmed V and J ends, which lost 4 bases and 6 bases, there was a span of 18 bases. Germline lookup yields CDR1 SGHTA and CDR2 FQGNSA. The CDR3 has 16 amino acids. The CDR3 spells CASSYPGGRDAGELFF. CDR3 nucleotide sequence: TGTGCCAGCAGCTATCCAGGGGGGCGGGACGCCGGGGAGCTGTTTTTT.

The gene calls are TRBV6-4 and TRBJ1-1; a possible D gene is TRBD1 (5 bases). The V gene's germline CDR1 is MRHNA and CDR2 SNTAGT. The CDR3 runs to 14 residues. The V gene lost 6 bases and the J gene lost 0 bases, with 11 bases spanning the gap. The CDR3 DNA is TGTGCCAGCAGGGACACCAACTTGAACACTGAAGCTTTCTTT. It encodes CASRDTNLNTEAFF.

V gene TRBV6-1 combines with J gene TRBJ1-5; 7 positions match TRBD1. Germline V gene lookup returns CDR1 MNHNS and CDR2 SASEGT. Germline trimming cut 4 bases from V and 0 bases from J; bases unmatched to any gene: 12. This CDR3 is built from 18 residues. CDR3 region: CASSAPRGVGVSNQPQHF. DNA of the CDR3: TGTGCCAGCAGTGCCCCCAGGGGGGTTGGGGTTAGCAATCAGCCCCAGCATTTT.

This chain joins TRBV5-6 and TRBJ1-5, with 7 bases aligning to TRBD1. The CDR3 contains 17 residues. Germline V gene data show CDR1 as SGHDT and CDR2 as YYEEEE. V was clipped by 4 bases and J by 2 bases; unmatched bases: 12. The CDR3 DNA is TGTGCCAGCAGCCTTGACAGGGCCGGTTTGGGCAATCAGCCCCAGCATTTT. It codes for CASSLDRAGLGNQPQHF.

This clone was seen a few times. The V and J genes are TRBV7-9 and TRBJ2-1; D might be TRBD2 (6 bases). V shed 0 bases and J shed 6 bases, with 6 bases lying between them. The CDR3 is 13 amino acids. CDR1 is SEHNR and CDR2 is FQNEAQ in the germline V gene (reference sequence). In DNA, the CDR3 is TGTGCCAGCAGCTTAGCGGGGGGCAATGAGCAGTTCTTC. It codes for CASSLAGGNEQFF.

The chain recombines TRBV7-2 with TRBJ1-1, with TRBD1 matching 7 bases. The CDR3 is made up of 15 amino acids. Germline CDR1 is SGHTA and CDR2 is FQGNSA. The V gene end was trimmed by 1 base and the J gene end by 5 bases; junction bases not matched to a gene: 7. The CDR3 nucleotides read TGTGCCAGCAGCTTAGAAGGGGTCAGGGGGACTGAAGCTTTCTTT. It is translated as CASSLEGVRGTEAFF.

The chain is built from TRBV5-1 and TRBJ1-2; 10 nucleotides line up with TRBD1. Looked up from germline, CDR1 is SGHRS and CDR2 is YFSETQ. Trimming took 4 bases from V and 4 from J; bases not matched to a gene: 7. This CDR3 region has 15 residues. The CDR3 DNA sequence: TGCGCCAGCAGCCCTGGGACAGGGGTGGGCTATGGCTACACCTTC. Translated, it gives CASSPGTGVGYGYTF.

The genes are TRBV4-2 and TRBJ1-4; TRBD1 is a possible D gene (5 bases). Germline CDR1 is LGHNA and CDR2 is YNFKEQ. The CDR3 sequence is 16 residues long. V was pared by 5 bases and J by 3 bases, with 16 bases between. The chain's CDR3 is CASSTRAGWSNEKLFF. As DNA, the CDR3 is TGTGCCAGCAGCACCCGGGCAGGGTGGTCTAATGAAAAACTGTTTTTT.

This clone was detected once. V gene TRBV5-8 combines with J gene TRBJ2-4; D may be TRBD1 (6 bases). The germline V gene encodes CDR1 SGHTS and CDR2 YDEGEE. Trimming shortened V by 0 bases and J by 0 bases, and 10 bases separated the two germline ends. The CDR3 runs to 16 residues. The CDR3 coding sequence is TGTGCCAGCAGCTTGGGGACAGACTTAGCCAAAAACATTCAGTACTTC. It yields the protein CASSLGTDLAKNIQYF.